The clone carrying this T cell receptor (beta chain) was detected only a few times. Here immunoSEQ multiplex PCR was the method, and the copy in TCRdb shows in-frame clones only, minus some. The table records roughly 120,000 clones, approximately 81% of them present only once. The CDR3 totals 14 residues. Germline V gene lookup returns CDR1 LNHNV and CDR2 YYDKDF (reference sequence). V was trimmed by 0 bases and J by 3 bases, leaving 9 bases between them. Seattle patients were enrolled while actively infected and followed longitudinally. The data were taken from a study of blood T cell repertoires in COVID-19. Overall study context: COVID-19 samples from acute and convalescent phases originated in the United States, Italy and Spain. From T cells, B-cell-depleted T cells, or PBMCs came the material, which was cDNA or gDNA.

This TCR came from an older man with COVID-19, enrolled during active disease. The sequenced sample was peripheral blood. The chain uses TRBV15 and TRBJ2-7; the D is unclear. CDR3 protein: CATSRDTGDYEQYF. The CDR3 DNA reads as TGTGCCACCAGCAGAGATACGGGTGACTACGAGCAGTACTTC.